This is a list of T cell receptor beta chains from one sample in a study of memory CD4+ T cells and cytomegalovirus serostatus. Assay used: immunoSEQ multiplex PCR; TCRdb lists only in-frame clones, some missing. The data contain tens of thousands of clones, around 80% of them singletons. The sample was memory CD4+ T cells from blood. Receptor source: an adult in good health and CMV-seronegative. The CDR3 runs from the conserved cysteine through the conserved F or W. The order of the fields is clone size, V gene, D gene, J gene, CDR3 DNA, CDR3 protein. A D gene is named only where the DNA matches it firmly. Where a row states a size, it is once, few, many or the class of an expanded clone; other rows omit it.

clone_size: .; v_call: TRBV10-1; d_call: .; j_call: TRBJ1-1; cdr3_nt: TGCGCCAGCAGTGAGAGGGCGGGGGATACTGAAGCTTTCTTT; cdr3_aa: CASSERAGDTEAFF
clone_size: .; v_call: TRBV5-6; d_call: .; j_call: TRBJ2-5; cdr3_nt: TGTGCCAGCAGCTTGGTAGGTGCTGGAGAGACCCAGTACTTC; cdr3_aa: CASSLVGAGETQYF
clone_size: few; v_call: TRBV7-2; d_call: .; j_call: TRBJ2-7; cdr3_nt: TGTGCCAGCAGCTTAGCGCGGGGTGAGCAGTACTTC; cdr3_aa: CASSLARGEQYF
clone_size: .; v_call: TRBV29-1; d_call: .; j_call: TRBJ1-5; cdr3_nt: TGCAGCGTTGCATTTACGACAGACCAGGGGCCCCAGCATTTT; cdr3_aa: CSVAFTTDQGPQHF
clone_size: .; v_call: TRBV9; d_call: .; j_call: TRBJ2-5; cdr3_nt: TGTGCCAGCAGCACCCGAGGGAACCCCCAAGAGACCCAGTACTTC; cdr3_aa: CASSTRGNPQETQYF
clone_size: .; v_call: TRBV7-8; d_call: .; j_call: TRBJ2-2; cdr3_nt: TGTGCCAGCAACGGCCAGGGCGGAGACACCGGGGAGCTGTTTTTT; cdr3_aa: CASNGQGGDTGELFF
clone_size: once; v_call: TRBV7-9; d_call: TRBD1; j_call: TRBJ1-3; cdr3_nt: TGTGCCAGCAGCCTCGGGACAGGAGGTAGCTCTGGAAACACCATATATTTT; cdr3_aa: CASSLGTGGSSGNTIYF
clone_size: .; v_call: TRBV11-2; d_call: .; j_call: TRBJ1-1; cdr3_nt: TGTGCCAGCAGCTTAAATGTTAGAGACCTGACGAACACTGAAGCTTTCTTT; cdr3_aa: CASSLNVRDLTNTEAFF
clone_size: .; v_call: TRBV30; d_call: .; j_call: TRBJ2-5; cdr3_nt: TGTGCCTGGAGTGGACAGCTCGAGACCCAGTACTTC; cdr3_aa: CAWSGQLETQYF
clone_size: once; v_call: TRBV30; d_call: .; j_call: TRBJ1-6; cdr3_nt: TGTGCCTGTGGACAGCTTAATAATTCACCCCTCCACTTT; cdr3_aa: CACGQLNNSPLHF
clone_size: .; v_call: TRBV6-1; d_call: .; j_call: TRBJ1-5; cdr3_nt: TGTGCCAGCAGTGACTCCCAGGGGTATCAGCCCCAGCATTTT; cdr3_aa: CASSDSQGYQPQHF
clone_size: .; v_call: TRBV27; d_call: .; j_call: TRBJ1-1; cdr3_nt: TGTGCCAGCAGTTTCCATGGGGGCCCCGACACTGAAGCTTTCTTT; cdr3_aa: CASSFHGGPDTEAFF
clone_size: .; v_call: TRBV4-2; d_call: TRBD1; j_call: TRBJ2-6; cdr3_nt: TGTGCCAGCAGCCAAGATACAGGGGGCGCTGGGGCCAACGTCCTGACTTTC; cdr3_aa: CASSQDTGGAGANVLTF
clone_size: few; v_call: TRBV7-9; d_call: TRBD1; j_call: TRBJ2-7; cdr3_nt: TGTGCCAGCAGCGACGTAGGGGGCCCCTACGAGCAGTACTTC; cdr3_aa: CASSDVGGPYEQYF
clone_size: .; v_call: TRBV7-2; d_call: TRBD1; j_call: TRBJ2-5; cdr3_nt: TGTGCCAGCGCCGCGCAGACAGGGGAGGAGACCCAGTACTTC; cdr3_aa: CASAAQTGEETQYF
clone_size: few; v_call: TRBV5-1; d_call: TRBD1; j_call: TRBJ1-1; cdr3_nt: TGCGCCAGCAGCCCGACCCAGGGGGGTGGCACTGAAGCTTTCTTT; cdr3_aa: CASSPTQGGGTEAFF
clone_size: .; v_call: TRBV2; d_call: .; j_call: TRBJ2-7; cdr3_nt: TGTGCCAGCAGCAGGACGGCATCCTACGAGCAGTACTTC; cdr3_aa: CASSRTASYEQYF
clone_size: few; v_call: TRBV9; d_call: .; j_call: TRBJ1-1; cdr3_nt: TGTGCCAGCAGCCCTTCGGATATGAACACTGAAGCTTTCTTT; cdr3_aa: CASSPSDMNTEAFF
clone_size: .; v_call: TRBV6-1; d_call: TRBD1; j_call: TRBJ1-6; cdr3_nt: TGTGCCAGCAGTGTGGACAGGGCTAATTCACCCCTCCACTTT; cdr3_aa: CASSVDRANSPLHF
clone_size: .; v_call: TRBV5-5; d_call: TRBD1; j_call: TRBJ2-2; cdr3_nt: TGTGCCAGCAGCCCCCGGGACAGGAACACCGGGGAGCTGTTTTTT; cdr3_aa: CASSPRDRNTGELFF
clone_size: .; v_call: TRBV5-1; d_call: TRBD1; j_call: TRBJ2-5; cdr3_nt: TGCGCCAGCAGCTTCGGGACAGGGGAAGAGACCCAGTACTTC; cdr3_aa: CASSFGTGEETQYF
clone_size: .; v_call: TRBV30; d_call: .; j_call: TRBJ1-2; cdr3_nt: TGTGCCTGGAGTATCGGGGCCCTACCCTATGGCTACACCTTC; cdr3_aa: CAWSIGALPYGYTF
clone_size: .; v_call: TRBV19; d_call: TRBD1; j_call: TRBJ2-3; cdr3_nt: TGTGCCAGTAGTTCCACCGGACAGGGAGTAACAGATACGCAGTATTTT; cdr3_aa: CASSSTGQGVTDTQYF
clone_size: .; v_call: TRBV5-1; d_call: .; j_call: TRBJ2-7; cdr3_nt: TGCGCCAGCAGCTCAACCCCAGGACAGTACGAGCAGTACTTC; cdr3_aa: CASSSTPGQYEQYF
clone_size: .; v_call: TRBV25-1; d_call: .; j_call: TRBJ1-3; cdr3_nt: TGTGCCAGCTCAGTCGCGGGTGGTGGAAACACCATATATTTT; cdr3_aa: CASSVAGGGNTIYF
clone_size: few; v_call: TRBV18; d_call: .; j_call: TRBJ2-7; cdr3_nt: TGTGCCAGCTCACCAGGGACCTCGACCTACGAGCAGTACTTC; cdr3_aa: CASSPGTSTYEQYF
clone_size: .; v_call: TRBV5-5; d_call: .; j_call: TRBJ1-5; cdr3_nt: TGTGCCAGCAGCTTGGACTTAGGTAGCAATCAGCCCCAGCATTTT; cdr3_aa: CASSLDLGSNQPQHF
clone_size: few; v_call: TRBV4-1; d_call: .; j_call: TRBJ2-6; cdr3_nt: TGCGCCAGCAGCCAAGATCCCGGGACCGGGGCCAACGTCCTGACTTTC; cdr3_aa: CASSQDPGTGANVLTF
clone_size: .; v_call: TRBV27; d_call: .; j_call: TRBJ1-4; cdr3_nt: TGTGCCAGCAGTTCTTACAGTGCCGGCAAAGCTGAAAAACTGTTTTTT; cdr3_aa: CASSSYSAGKAEKLFF
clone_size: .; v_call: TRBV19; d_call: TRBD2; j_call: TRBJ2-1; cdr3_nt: TGTGCCAGTAGGGCGGGGGACCAATCCGGTGAGCAGTTCTTC; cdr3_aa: CASRAGDQSGEQFF
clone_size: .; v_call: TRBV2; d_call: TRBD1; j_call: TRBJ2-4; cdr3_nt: TGTGCCAGCAGGGGACAGGTCGACGGCATTCAGTACTTC; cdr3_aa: CASRGQVDGIQYF